Presented here are 30 T cell receptor beta chains from one specimen sequenced in a study of blood T cell repertoires in COVID-19. Repertoires were generated with immunoSEQ multiplex PCR, while TCRdb's copy carries only in-frame clones and drops some. The table lists about 98,000 clones, approximately 81% of them singletons, with roughly 4% in the top ten. Sequencing input: peripheral blood. The receptor set was obtained from a man aged 60 to 69 with acute or convalescent COVID-19.

The chain has TRBV18 and TRBJ2-1, with 8 bases that match TRBD2. Trimming removed 0 bases from V and 3 bases from J; junction bases left unmatched: 4. Germline values: CDR1 KGHSH, CDR2 LQKENI. The CDR3 sequence is 16 residues long. The CDR3 DNA is TGTGCCAGCTCACCACCGGGACTAGGAGACTACAATGAGCAGTTCTTC. Its protein is CASSPPGLGDYNEQFF.

This clone was seen just once. The gene calls are TRBV6-1 and TRBJ2-7; D might be TRBD2 (5 bases). CDR3 length: 14 residues. V was clipped by 1 base and J by 4 bases, with 11 bases between them. The germline V gene encodes CDR1 MNHNS and CDR2 SASEGT. CDR3 protein: CASSEVGLAYEQYF. DNA of the CDR3: TGTGCCAGCAGTGAAGTTGGCCTAGCATACGAGCAGTACTTC.

This clone was seen only a few times. The V call is TRBV20-1, the J call TRBJ2-5, with D possibly being TRBD1 (6 bases). CDR1 and CDR2 (germline): DFQATT, SNEGSKA (reference sequence). The CDR3 loop spans 14 amino acids. V shed 3 bases and J shed 9 bases, with 20 bases lying between them. CDR3: CSASESDSVVAQYF. CDR3 nucleotides: TGCAGTGCTAGTGAATCGGACAGCGTGGTAGCCCAGTACTTC.

The chain joins TRBV18 to TRBJ1-2; TRBD1 matches 8 bases. CDR3 length: 14 amino acids. Germline trimming cut 2 bases from V and 2 bases from J; bases unmatched to any gene: 1. In germline, CDR1 is KGHSH, CDR2 LQKENI. CDR3 in amino acids: CASSPDRGNYGYTF. The DNA of the CDR3 is TGTGCCAGCTCACCAGACAGGGGCAACTATGGCTACACCTTC. The full variable domain, in which reference TRBV18 and TRBJ1-2 provide the parts outside the CDR3, is NAGVMQNPRHLVRRRGQEARLRCSPMKGHSHVYWYRQLPEEGLKFMVYLQKENIIDESGMPKERFSAEFPKEGPSILRIQQVVRGDSAAYFCASSPDRGNYGYTFGSGTRLTVV.

The chain links TRBV6-6 to TRBJ2-3; 7 positions agree with TRBD2. After removal of 5 bases from V and 1 base from J, the junction contained 9 bases not matched to a gene. Germline V CDR1 and CDR2: MNHNY, SVGAGI (reference sequence). The CDR3 covers 16 residues. The CDR3 sequence is CASSRASGSGTDTQYF. In DNA form, the CDR3 reads TGTGCCAGCAGTCGAGCTAGCGGCTCTGGCACAGATACGCAGTATTTT.

CDR3 coding DNA: TGTGCCAGCAGTGAATTCCCAGGGGATAATTCACCCCTCCACTTT. Protein: CASSEFPGDNSPLHF. This chain uses TRBV6-1 with TRBJ1-6, with D perhaps matching TRBD1 (6 bases). CDR1 is MNHNS, CDR2 SASEGT, per germline. Trimming stripped 2 bases from V and 5 bases from J, with 10 bases between. CDR3 length: 15 residues.

This chain joins TRBV18 and TRBJ1-1, with D tentatively TRBD1 (5 bases). V was shortened by 1 base and J by 3 bases, with 12 bases between the two germline ends. CDR3 length: 15 residues. CDR1 and CDR2 (germline): KGHSH, LQKENI. CDR3 protein: CASSPLGGRHTEAFF. DNA for the CDR3: TGTGCCAGCTCACCACTCGGGGGGAGGCACACTGAAGCTTTCTTT.

This rearrangement joins TRBV10-1 to TRBJ2-1; D is possibly TRBD1 (5 bases). Germline-derived CDR1 and CDR2 are WNHNN and SYGVQD (reference sequence). With 1 base removed from V and 4 bases from J, the gap between germline ends came to 11 bases. This CDR3 has 15 amino acids. DNA for the CDR3: TGCGCCAGCAGTGAGTTCCGAGACAGATACAATGAGCAGTTCTTC. This sequence encodes CASSEFRDRYNEQFF.

This chain links TRBV20-1 with TRBJ1-1; 9 nucleotides align to TRBD1. V gave up 3 bases and J gave up 6 bases; unmatched junction bases: 11. The CDR3 is made up of 15 amino acids. From germline, CDR1 is DFQATT and CDR2 SNEGSKA (reference sequence). The CDR3 DNA reads as TGCAGTGCTAGTAAAAGAGACAGGGGGGCCGCTGAAGCTTTCTTT. Its translation is CSASKRDRGAAEAFF.

The sample holds one count of this clone. This chain connects TRBV11-3 to TRBJ1-4; D is unclear. This CDR3 contains 13 residues. V lost 3 bases, J lost 8 bases, and 10 bases lay in between. Per germline, CDR1 SGHNT and CDR2 YENEEA. The CDR3 sequence: CASSFQVGEKLFF. In DNA form, the CDR3 reads TGTGCCAGCAGCTTCCAGGTTGGGGAAAAACTGTTTTTT. Looking up the rest from reference TRBV11-3 and TRBJ1-4 gives the full variable domain: EAGVVQSPRYKIIEKKQPVAFWCNPISGHNTLYWYLQNLGQGPELLIRYENEEAVDDSQLPKDRFSAERLKGVDSTLKIQPAELGDSAVYLCASSFQVGEKLFFGSGTQLSVL.

The chain carries TRBV7-9 and TRBJ1-2; D is possibly TRBD1 (5 bases). This CDR3 is built from 13 residues. CDR1 SEHNR and CDR2 FQNEAQ come from the germline V gene (reference sequence). V was shortened by 2 bases and J by 4 bases, with 8 bases between the two germline ends. CDR3 amino acids: CASSLTGLYGYTF. As DNA, the CDR3 is TGTGCCAGCAGCTTAACGGGACTCTATGGCTACACCTTC.

V gene TRBV6-5 combines with J gene TRBJ2-1; 9 bases are shared with TRBD2. V lost 2 bases to trimming and J lost 4 bases; unmatched junction nucleotides: 3. There are 15 residues in the CDR3. The V gene's germline CDR1 is MNHEY and CDR2 SVGAGI. The CDR3 DNA is TGTGCCAGCAGTTACCCGGGACTAGCTTACAATGAGCAGTTCTTC. It specifies CASSYPGLAYNEQFF.

In this sample, this clone turned up a few times. CDR3 amino acids: CAISEFSGHHNEQFF. The CDR3 DNA sequence: TGTGCCATCAGTGAGTTTAGCGGGCACCACAATGAGCAGTTCTTC. The chain has TRBV10-3 and TRBJ2-1; 7 nucleotides agree with TRBD2. CDR1 ENHRY and CDR2 SYGVKD come from the germline V gene. The CDR3 runs to 15 residues. With 1 base clipped from V and 5 bases from J, the junction kept 5 bases outside the gene matches.

The chain carries TRBV7-2 and TRBJ2-1, with 8 nucleotides matching TRBD1. This CDR3 has 15 amino acids. The V gene's germline CDR1 is SGHTA and CDR2 FQGNSA. Unmatched junction bases numbered 9, after V lost 2 bases and J lost 9 bases. CDR3 DNA sequence: TGTGCCAGCAGCTTATTCGGACAGGGAGAGGTTGAGCAGTTCTTC. It encodes CASSLFGQGEVEQFF. Full variable domain (missing parts from reference TRBV7-2 and TRBJ2-1): GAGVSQSPSNKVTEKGKDVELRCDPISGHTALYWYRQSLGQGLEFLIYFQGNSAPDKSGLPSDRFSAERTGGSVSTLTIQRTQQEDSAVYLCASSLFGQGEVEQFFGPGTRLTVL.

The chain is built from TRBV5-1 and TRBJ2-3; TRBD2 agrees at 9 bases. The CDR3 length is 14 residues. Trimming removed 5 bases from V and 2 bases from J; junction bases left unmatched: 3. Germline assignment: CDR1 SGHRS and CDR2 YFSETQ. DNA of the CDR3: TGCGCCAGCAGTGCGGGAGGGCCCACAGATACGCAGTATTTT. It encodes CASSAGGPTDTQYF.

The chain employs TRBV25-1 and TRBJ2-1; 11 nucleotides match TRBD1. The CDR3 length is 18 residues. With V trimmed by 8 bases and J by 0 bases, 12 bases remained unmatched. Germline values: CDR1 MGHDK, CDR2 SYGVNS. The CDR3 nucleotides read TGTGCCAGCTCCCCTCAGGACAGGGGGCTTAGCTCCTACAATGAGCAGTTCTTC. Protein sequence: CASSPQDRGLSSYNEQFF.

This chain links TRBV11-3 with TRBJ2-2; the D gene is possibly TRBD1 (6 bases). In germline, CDR1 is SGHNT, CDR2 YENEEA. The CDR3 consists of 12 residues. V was cut by 6 bases and J by 6 bases, with 8 bases left in between. CDR3 in amino acids: CASSPGAGELFF. In nucleotides, the CDR3 is TGTGCCAGCAGTCCAGGGGCCGGGGAGCTGTTTTTT.

The J gene is TRBJ1-1, the V gene TRBV13; D may be TRBD1 (6 bases). This CDR3 spans 18 amino acids. Germline lookup yields CDR1 PRHDT and CDR2 FYEKMQ (reference sequence). Deletions cut 5 bases from V and 3 bases from J, with 25 bases between. The CDR3 spells CASSLTGIGVRKDTEAFF. CDR3 coding DNA: TGTGCCAGCAGCCTGACAGGAATAGGGGTACGTAAGGACACTGAAGCTTTCTTT. The full variable domain, completed using reference TRBV13 and TRBJ1-1, is AAGVIQSPRHLIKEKRETATLKCYPIPRHDTVYWYQQGPGQDPQFLISFYEKMQSDKGSIPDRFSAQQFSDYHSELNMSSLELGDSALYFCASSLTGIGVRKDTEAFFGQGTRLTVV.

The chain joins TRBV9 to TRBJ2-1; 10 positions agree with TRBD2. The CDR3 runs 15 residues. Unmatched junction bases numbered 7, after V lost 5 bases and J lost 5 bases. CDR1 is SGDLS and CDR2 is YYNGEE in the germline V gene. The CDR3 DNA follows: TGTGCCAGCAGTGCCTCGGGACTAGCGAACAATGAGCAGTTCTTC. Its translation: CASSASGLANNEQFF.

The chain uses TRBV14 and TRBJ2-5; D remains ambiguous. The germline V and J ends were trimmed by 3 bases and 1 base, with 6 bases remaining between them. The germline CDR1 and CDR2 sequences are SGHDN and FVKESK. CDR3 size: 13 residues. The CDR3 DNA sequence: TGTGCCAGCAGCCAGAACACCCAAGAGACCCAGTACTTC. Protein product: CASSQNTQETQYF.

The rearrangement uses TRBV14 and TRBJ1-4; no reliable D call. The CDR3 extends over 15 amino acids. Trimming left V 0 bases short and J 3 bases short, with 8 bases between. Germline V gene data show CDR1 as SGHDN and CDR2 as FVKESK. This CDR3 is CASSQDTVPNEKLFF. The CDR3 region has the DNA TGTGCCAGCAGCCAAGATACAGTTCCTAATGAAAAACTGTTTTTT.

The V and J genes are TRBV11-2 and TRBJ1-2, with D possibly matching TRBD1 (5 bases). Deletions cut 2 bases from V and 6 bases from J, with 19 bases between. Germline V gene sequence: CDR1 SGHAT, CDR2 FQNNGV. CDR3 length: 16 amino acids. CDR3 nucleotides: TGTGCCAGCAGCTTATTCCAGGGCGGTGGTTCGGATGGCTACACCTTC. Translated, it gives CASSLFQGGGSDGYTF. Full variable domain (remainder filled in from reference TRBV11-2 and TRBJ1-2): EAGVAQSPRYKIIEKRQSVAFWCNPISGHATLYWYQQILGQGPKLLIQFQNNGVVDDSQLPKDRFSAERLKGVDSTLKIQPAKLEDSAVYLCASSLFQGGGSDGYTFGSGTRLTVV.

V and J are TRBV11-2 and TRBJ1-1; D is ambiguous. There are 13 residues in the CDR3. Trimming pared 2 bases from V and 1 base from J, leaving 5 bases between. Germline V gives CDR1 SGHAT, CDR2 FQNNGV. CDR3 protein: CASSLSRNTEAFF. CDR3 DNA sequence: TGTGCCAGCAGCTTATCGAGGAACACTGAAGCTTTCTTT.

The V gene is TRBV9, the J gene TRBJ2-7; the D gene is possibly TRBD2 (5 bases). The CDR3 has 13 residues. CDR1 and CDR2 from the germline V gene are SGDLS and YYNGEE. V shed 6 bases and J shed 2 bases, with 12 bases lying between them. The CDR3 DNA is TGTGCCAGCATCCCGGCGGGTACCTACGAGCAGTACGTC. Protein sequence: CASIPAGTYEQYV.

The chain uses TRBV11-2 and TRBJ1-1; D is uncertain. Germline-derived CDR1 and CDR2 are SGHAT and FQNNGV. The CDR3 consists of 14 residues. V was shortened by 4 bases and J by 3 bases, with 12 bases between the two germline ends. The CDR3 coding sequence is TGTGCCAGCAGCTCCGGTCGGTCGGACACTGAAGCTTTCTTT. This sequence encodes CASSSGRSDTEAFF. Looking up the rest from reference TRBV11-2 and TRBJ1-1 gives the full variable domain: EAGVAQSPRYKIIEKRQSVAFWCNPISGHATLYWYQQILGQGPKLLIQFQNNGVVDDSQLPKDRFSAERLKGVDSTLKIQPAKLEDSAVYLCASSSGRSDTEAFFGQGTRLTVV.

V is TRBV5-4 and J is TRBJ2-3; 10 nucleotides line up with TRBD1. V trimming: 1 base; J trimming: 3 bases; junction bases outside the gene matches: 5. This CDR3 has 16 residues. CDR1 and CDR2 from the germline V gene are SGHNT and YYREEE (reference sequence). The CDR3, as DNA: TGTGCCAGCAGCTTGCGTCGGGACAGGGGTACAGATACGCAGTATTTT. Protein product: CASSLRRDRGTDTQYF.

This sequence joins TRBV5-6 and TRBJ1-2, with a possible D match to TRBD1 (6 bases). The CDR3 loop spans 14 amino acids. Germline CDR1 SGHDT, CDR2 YYEEEE. V was trimmed by 6 bases and J by 5 bases, leaving 17 bases between them. The CDR3 loop is CASTPGHGLYGYTF. In nucleotides, the CDR3 is TGTGCCAGCACCCCGGGACACGGGTTGTATGGCTACACCTTC. The variable domain in full, completed from reference TRBV5-6 and TRBJ1-2, reads DAGVTQSPTHLIKTRGQQVTLRCSPKSGHDTVSWYQQALGQGPQFIFQYYEEEERQRGNFPDRFSGHQFPNYSSELNVNALLLGDSALYLCASTPGHGLYGYTFGSGTRLTVV.

This chain uses TRBV4-3 with TRBJ2-1; 7 bases fit TRBD2. With 0 bases clipped from V and 8 bases from J, the junction kept 7 bases outside the gene matches. The CDR3 spans 15 residues. Per germline, CDR1 LGHNA and CDR2 YSLEER. The DNA of the CDR3 is TGCGCCAGCAGCCAAGACTGGCGGGAGAACGATGAGCAGTTCTTC. Its protein product is CASSQDWRENDEQFF.

This chain joins TRBV18 and TRBJ1-4; D call uncertain. The germline V gene has CDR1 KGHSH and CDR2 LQKENI. The CDR3 sequence is 16 residues long. V lost 4 bases and J lost 4, with 16 bases in between. The CDR3 reads CASSLNDLRINEKLFF. CDR3 nucleotides: TGTGCCAGCTCACTAAACGATCTGAGGATTAATGAAAAACTGTTTTTT. The complete variable domain, with remaining parts taken from reference TRBV18 and TRBJ1-4, reads NAGVMQNPRHLVRRRGQEARLRCSPMKGHSHVYWYRQLPEEGLKFMVYLQKENIIDESGMPKERFSAEFPKEGPSILRIQQVVRGDSAAYFCASSLNDLRINEKLFFGSGTQLSVL.

This rearrangement joins TRBV5-1 to TRBJ2-1; possible D gene TRBD2, 5 bases. Trimming removed 3 bases at V and 7 bases at J, with 8 bases between. CDR3 length equals 12 residues. From germline, CDR1 is SGHRS and CDR2 YFSETQ. The CDR3 spells CASSYRGNEQFF. CDR3 sequence (DNA): TGCGCCAGCAGCTACCGGGGAAATGAGCAGTTCTTC.